Below, 8 T cell receptor beta chains from the same sample are listed, as sequenced in a study of regulatory T cells in long-lasting Graves disease. With iRepertoire HTBI primers and Arm-PCR of CDR3 regions, TCR beta libraries were built. TCRdb reanalysed the multiplex PCR reads using MiXCR and keeps one entry per CDR3 protein. The sample carries some 220,000 distinct CDR3 sequences, roughly 19% recorded once. The time point: newly diagnosed GD, antithyroid drugs for less than 3 months. Isolated PBMC RNA provided the starting material for the TCR library. These data are also associated with another study on T cells in Graves' hyperthyroidism and ophthalmopathy.

The material was peripheral blood mononuclear cells (PBMCs), obtained at new diagnosis, from a patient treated with antithyroid drugs. Receptor source: a woman aged 25 to 45 with Graves disease.

This clonotype showed up many times. The rearrangement uses TRBV6-1 and TRBJ2-7, with a weak D call TRBD1 (5 bases). CDR1 is MNHNS, CDR2 SASEGT, per germline. The CDR3 length is 12 residues. Trimming cost V 6 bases and J 3 bases, with 9 bases left between them. In DNA form, the CDR3 reads TGTGCCAGCAGGGATGACAGCTACGAGCAGTACTTC. Protein product: CASRDDSYEQYF.

This clonotype was counted at least ten times. This sequence joins TRBV6-1 and TRBJ1-2, with TRBD1 identical over 10 bases. V was clipped by 5 bases and J by 4 bases; unmatched bases: 4. Germline-derived CDR1 and CDR2 are MNHNS and SASEGT. CDR3 size: 14 residues. The DNA for the CDR3 is TGTGCCAGCAGTATGACAGGGGGCTTCTATGGCTACACCTTC. Translation gives CASSMTGGFYGYTF.

This clonotype was seen repeatedly, ten times or more. V is TRBV5-6 and J is TRBJ2-3; the match to TRBD2 covers 13 bases. Unmatched junction bases numbered 11, after V lost 4 bases and J lost 9 bases. Germline V lookup: CDR1 SGHDT, CDR2 YYEEEE. This CDR3 has 16 amino acids. The CDR3 protein is CASSASLAGGPGTQYF. The CDR3 nucleotides are TGTGCCAGCAGCGCCTCACTAGCGGGAGGGCCGGGGACGCAGTATTTT.

Remarks on this clonotype: The CDR3 carries no conserved terminal phenylalanine or tryptophan, so it likely arises from a read error. The V call is TRBV11-3, the J call TRBJ1-6, with unresolved D. This CDR3 spans 13 amino acids. The V end was cut by 4 bases, the J end by 7 bases, with 8 bases between. The germline gives CDR1 SGHNT, CDR2 YENEEA. DNA for the CDR3: TGTGCCAGCAGCTCCGGGCAGAATTCACCCCTCCACTTA. Translation: CASSSGQNSPLHL.

This clonotype was observed at least ten times. J is TRBJ1-1 and V is TRBV5-1; TRBD1 might be the D (6 bases). With 4 bases removed from V and 0 bases from J, the gap between germline ends came to 13 bases. The CDR3 totals 15 residues. Per germline, CDR1 SGHRS and CDR2 YFSETQ. The chain's CDR3 is CASSLMGHLNTEAFF. CDR3 DNA: TGCGCCAGCAGCCTGATGGGACACCTGAACACTGAAGCTTTCTTT.

This clonotype was detected many times. J is TRBJ2-7 and V is TRBV6-1, with D maybe TRBD1 (8 bases). V lost 1 base to trimming and J lost 6 bases, with 16 bases between them. Germline CDR1 MNHNS, CDR2 SASEGT. The CDR3 is 15 amino acids. The CDR3: CASSEEAGDRGEQYF. CDR3 in DNA: TGTGCCAGCAGTGAAGAGGCGGGAGACAGGGGCGAGCAGTACTTC.

About this clonotype: The CDR3 does not close with the conserved phenylalanine or tryptophan, likely indicating a read error. The rearrangement links TRBV15 to TRBJ1-1; D unresolved. Germline V gene sequence: CDR1 LNHNV, CDR2 YYDKDF (reference sequence). The CDR3 is 13 residues long. V was cut by 4 bases and J by 0 bases, with 6 bases left in between. The CDR3 bases are TGTGCCACCAGCATGAGGGTGAACACTGAAGCTTTCTCT. It translates to CATSMRVNTEAFS.

Many counts were recorded for this clonotype. V and J are TRBV13 and TRBJ2-7; 8 nucleotides match TRBD1. CDR3 length: 17 residues. In germline, CDR1 is PRHDT, CDR2 FYEKMQ (reference sequence). With V trimmed by 3 bases and J by 5 bases, 15 bases remained unmatched. The CDR3 spells CASSFTKPPGQVHEQYF. The CDR3 DNA sequence: TGTGCCAGCAGCTTCACCAAACCCCCGGGACAGGTTCACGAGCAGTACTTC.